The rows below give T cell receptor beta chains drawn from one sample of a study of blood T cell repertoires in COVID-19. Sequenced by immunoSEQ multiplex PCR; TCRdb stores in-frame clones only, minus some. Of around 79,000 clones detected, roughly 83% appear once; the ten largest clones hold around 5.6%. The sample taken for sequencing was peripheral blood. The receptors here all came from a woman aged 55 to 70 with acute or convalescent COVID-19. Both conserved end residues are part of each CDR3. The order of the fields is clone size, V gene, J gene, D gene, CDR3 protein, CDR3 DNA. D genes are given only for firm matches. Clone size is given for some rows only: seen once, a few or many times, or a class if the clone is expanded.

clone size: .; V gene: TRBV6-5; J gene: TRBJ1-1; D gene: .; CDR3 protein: CASTGWTNTEAFF; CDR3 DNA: TGTGCCAGCACAGGGTGGACGAACACTGAAGCTTTCTTT
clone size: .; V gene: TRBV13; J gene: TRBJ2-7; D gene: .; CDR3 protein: CASSLQSSYEQYF; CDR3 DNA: TGTGCCAGCAGCCTACAGAGCTCCTACGAGCAGTACTTC
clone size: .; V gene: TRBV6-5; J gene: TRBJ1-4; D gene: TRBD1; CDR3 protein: CASSATGEDEKLFF; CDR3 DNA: TGTGCCAGCAGCGCGACAGGGGAGGATGAAAAACTGTTTTTT
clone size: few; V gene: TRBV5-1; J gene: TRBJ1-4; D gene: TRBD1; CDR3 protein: CASRLGQTTSVEKLFF; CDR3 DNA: TGCGCCAGCAGGTTGGGACAGACAACGAGTGTTGAAAAACTGTTTTTT
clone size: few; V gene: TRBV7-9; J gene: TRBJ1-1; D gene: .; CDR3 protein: CATQENTEAFF; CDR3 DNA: TGTGCCACACAGGAGAACACTGAAGCTTTCTTT
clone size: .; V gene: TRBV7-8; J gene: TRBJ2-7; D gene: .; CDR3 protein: CASSLWGFEQYF; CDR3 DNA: TGTGCCAGCAGCTTATGGGGCTTTGAGCAGTACTTC
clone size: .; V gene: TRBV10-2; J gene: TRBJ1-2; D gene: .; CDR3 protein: CASSAGGTTGRDYGYTF; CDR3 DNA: TGCGCCAGCAGTGCCGGTGGGACAACAGGGCGGGACTATGGCTACACCTTC
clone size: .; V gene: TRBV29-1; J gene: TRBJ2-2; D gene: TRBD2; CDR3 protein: CSVELAVGGTGELFF; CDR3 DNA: TGCAGCGTTGAACTAGCGGTGGGTGGGACCGGGGAGCTGTTTTTT
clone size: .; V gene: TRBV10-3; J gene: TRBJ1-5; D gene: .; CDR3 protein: CAISESAGAGNQPQHF; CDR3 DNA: TGTGCCATCAGTGAGTCGGCTGGGGCCGGGAATCAGCCCCAGCATTTT
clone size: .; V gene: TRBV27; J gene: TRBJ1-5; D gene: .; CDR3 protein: CASSLSSIVGQPQHF; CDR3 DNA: TGTGCCAGCAGTTTATCGTCCATAGTCGGGCAGCCCCAGCATTTT
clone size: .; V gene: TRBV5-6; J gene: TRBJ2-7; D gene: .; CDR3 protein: CASSFLRDSSRSPEQYF; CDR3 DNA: TGTGCCAGCAGCTTCCTCCGGGACTCCAGTCGCAGCCCCGAGCAGTACTTC
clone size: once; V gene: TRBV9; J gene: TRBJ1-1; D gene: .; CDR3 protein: CASSVSGASGTEAFF; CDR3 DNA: TGTGCCAGCAGCGTCTCAGGGGCCTCGGGCACTGAAGCTTTCTTT
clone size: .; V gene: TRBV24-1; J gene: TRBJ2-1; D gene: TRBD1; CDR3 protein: CATSEGTGNLLMKQFF; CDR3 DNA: TGTGCCACCAGTGAAGGGACAGGGAACCTGTTAATGAAGCAGTTCTTC
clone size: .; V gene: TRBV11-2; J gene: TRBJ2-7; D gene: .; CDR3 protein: CASSLEAGAGEQYF; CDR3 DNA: TGTGCCAGCAGCTTAGAAGCAGGGGCAGGCGAGCAGTACTTC
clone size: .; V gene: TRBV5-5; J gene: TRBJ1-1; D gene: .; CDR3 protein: CASSPGQQGWTEAFF; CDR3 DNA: TGTGCCAGCAGCCCCGGACAGCAAGGGTGGACTGAAGCTTTCTTT
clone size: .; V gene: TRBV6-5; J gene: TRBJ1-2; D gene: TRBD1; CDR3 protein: CASSYSRDRDGYTF; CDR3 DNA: TGTGCCAGCAGTTACTCGAGGGACAGGGATGGCTACACCTTC
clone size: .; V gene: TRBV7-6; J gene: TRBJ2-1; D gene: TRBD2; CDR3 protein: CASSFRKAGGLWSSYNEQFF; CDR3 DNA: TGTGCCAGCAGCTTTAGGAAAGCGGGGGGGCTTTGGAGCTCCTACAATGAGCAGTTCTTC
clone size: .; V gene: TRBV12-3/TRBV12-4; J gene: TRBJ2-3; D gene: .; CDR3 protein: CASSPQDTQYF; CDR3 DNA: TGTGCCAGCAGCCCCCAAGATACGCAGTATTTT
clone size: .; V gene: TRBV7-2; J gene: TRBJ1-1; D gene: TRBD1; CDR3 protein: CASSRDRGSEAFF; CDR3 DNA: TGTGCCAGCAGCCGGGACAGGGGGTCTGAAGCTTTCTTT
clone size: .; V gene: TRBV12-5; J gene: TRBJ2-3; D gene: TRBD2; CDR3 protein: CASGSPFAGGNTDTQYF; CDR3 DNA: TGTGCTAGTGGTTCCCCCTTTGCGGGGGGTAACACAGATACGCAGTATTTT
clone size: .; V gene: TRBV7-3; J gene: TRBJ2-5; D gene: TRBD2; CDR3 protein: CASSLTGLAGNQETQYF; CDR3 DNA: TGTGCCAGCAGCTTAACGGGACTAGCGGGGAACCAAGAGACCCAGTACTTC
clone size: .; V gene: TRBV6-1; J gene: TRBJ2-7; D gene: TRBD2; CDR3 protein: CASSGTSGGHHSYEQYF; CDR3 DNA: TGTGCCAGCAGTGGGACTAGCGGGGGGCACCATTCCTACGAGCAGTACTTC
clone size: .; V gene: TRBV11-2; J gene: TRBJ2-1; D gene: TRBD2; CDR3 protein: CASSPRVAGVNNEQFF; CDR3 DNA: TGTGCCAGCAGCCCCCGAGTAGCGGGGGTTAACAATGAGCAGTTCTTC
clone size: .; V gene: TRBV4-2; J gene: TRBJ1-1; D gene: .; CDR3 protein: CASSQELGASEAFF; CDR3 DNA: TGTGCCAGCAGCCAAGAGCTAGGGGCCTCTGAAGCTTTCTTT
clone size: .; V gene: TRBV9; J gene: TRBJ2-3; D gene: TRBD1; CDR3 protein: CASSPRTGEGLSTDTQYF; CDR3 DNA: TGTGCCAGCAGCCCCCGGACAGGGGAAGGGTTGAGCACAGATACGCAGTATTTT
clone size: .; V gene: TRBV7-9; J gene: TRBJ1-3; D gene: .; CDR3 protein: CASSPGGLSGNTIYF; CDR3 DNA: TGTGCCAGCAGCCCGGGGGGACTCTCTGGAAACACCATATATTTT
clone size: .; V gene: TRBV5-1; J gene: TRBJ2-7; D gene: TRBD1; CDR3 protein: CASSVGQFPYEQYF; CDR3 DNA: TGCGCCAGCAGCGTGGGACAGTTCCCCTACGAGCAGTACTTC
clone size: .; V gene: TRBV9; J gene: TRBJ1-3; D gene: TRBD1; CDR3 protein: CASSVQTGNSGNTIYF; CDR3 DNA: TGTGCCAGCAGCGTACAGACAGGGAACTCTGGAAACACCATATATTTT
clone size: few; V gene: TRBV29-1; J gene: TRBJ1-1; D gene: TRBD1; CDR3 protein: CSVGRQGGGPEAFF; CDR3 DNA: TGCAGCGTTGGTCGACAGGGGGGCGGCCCTGAAGCTTTCTTT
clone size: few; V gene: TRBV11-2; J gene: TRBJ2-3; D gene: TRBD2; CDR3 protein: CASSTGLAGVVDTQYF; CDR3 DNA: TGTGCCAGCAGCACGGGACTAGCGGGGGTAGTAGATACGCAGTATTTT
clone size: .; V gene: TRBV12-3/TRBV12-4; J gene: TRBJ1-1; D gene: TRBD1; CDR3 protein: CASSPTRGTEAFF; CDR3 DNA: TGTGCCAGCAGTCCGACCAGGGGGACTGAAGCTTTCTTT
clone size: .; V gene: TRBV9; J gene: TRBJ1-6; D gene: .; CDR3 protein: CASSVSGGNSPLHF; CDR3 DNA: TGTGCCAGCAGCGTAAGTGGGGGGAATTCACCCCTCCACTTT
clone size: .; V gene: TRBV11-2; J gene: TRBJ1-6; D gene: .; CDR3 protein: CASSLDRTVNSPLHF; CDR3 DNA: TGTGCCAGCAGCTTAGATCGCACAGTAAATTCACCCCTCCACTTT
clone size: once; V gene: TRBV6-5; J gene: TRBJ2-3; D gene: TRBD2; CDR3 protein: CASSERAGRTDTQYF; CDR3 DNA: TGTGCCAGCAGCGAGAGAGCGGGGAGGACAGATACGCAGTATTTT
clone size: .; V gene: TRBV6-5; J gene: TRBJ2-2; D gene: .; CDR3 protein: CASSSGGGGRTGELFF; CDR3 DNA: TGTGCCAGCAGTTCGGGGGGAGGGGGACGAACCGGGGAGCTGTTTTTT
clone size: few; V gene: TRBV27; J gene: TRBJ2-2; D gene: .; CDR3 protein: CASSFTGAQRRQLFF; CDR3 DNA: TGTGCCAGCAGTTTCACAGGCGCCCAGAGAAGGCAGCTGTTTTTT
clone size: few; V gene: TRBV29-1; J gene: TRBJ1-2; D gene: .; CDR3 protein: CSVEGAGWSYGYTF; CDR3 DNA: TGCAGCGTTGAGGGGGCAGGATGGAGCTATGGCTACACCTTC
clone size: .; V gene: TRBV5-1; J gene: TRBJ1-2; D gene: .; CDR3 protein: CASSLEGARGYTF; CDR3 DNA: TGCGCCAGCAGCTTGGAAGGGGCGCGAGGCTACACCTTC
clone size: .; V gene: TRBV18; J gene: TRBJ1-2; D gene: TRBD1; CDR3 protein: CASSPGTGLYGYTF; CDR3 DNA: TGTGCCAGCTCACCGGGGACAGGGCTCTATGGCTACACCTTC
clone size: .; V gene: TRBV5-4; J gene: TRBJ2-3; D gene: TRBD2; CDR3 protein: CASSFPSGGVGDTQYF; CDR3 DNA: TGTGCCAGCAGCTTCCCTAGCGGGGGGGTGGGAGATACGCAGTATTTT
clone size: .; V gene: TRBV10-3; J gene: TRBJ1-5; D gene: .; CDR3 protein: CAVGQSNQPQHF; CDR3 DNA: TGTGCCGTTGGGCAGAGCAATCAGCCCCAGCATTTT
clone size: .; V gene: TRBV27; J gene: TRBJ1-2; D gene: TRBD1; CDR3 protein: CASSLSRDSYGYTF; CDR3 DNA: TGTGCCAGCAGTTTATCTCGGGACAGCTATGGCTACACCTTC
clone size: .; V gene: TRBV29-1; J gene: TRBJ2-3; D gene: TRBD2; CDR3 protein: CSVGAGGPMADTQYF; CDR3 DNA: TGCAGCGTTGGGGCGGGGGGGCCTATGGCAGATACGCAGTATTTT
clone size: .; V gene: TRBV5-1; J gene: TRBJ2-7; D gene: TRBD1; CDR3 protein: CASSSGQGYEQYF; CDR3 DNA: TGCGCCAGCAGCTCAGGACAGGGCTACGAGCAGTACTTC
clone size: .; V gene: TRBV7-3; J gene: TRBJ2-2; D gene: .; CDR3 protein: CASSLKFLGELFF; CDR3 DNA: TGTGCCAGCAGCTTAAAATTTCTCGGGGAGCTGTTTTTT
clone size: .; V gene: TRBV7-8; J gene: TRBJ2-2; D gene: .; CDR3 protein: CASSFDRTGELFF; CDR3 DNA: TGTGCCAGCAGTTTCGACAGAACCGGGGAGCTGTTTTTT
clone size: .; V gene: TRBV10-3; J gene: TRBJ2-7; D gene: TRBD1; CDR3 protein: CAITRTGSYEQYF; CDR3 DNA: TGTGCCATCACCAGGACAGGGTCTTACGAGCAGTACTTC